One sample yielded the 10 T cell receptor beta chains listed below, sequenced in a study of post-analysis software for immune sequencing data. Regarding the study as a whole: Included in a set of roughly 5 TRBV segments more frequent in patients than controls were TRBV5-6, TRBV5-1 and TRBV20-1.

Which antigens these TCRs recognize remains unknown. Tagging with unique molecular identifiers was a feature of the TCR beta cDNA libraries. MiXCR was run by TCRdb on the PCR reads, yielding one entry per CDR3 protein. The table has hundreds of thousands of distinct CDR3 sequences, just under 30% seen once. The sample was blood. Every receptor here comes from a girl aged 5-17 years with multiple sclerosis.

The table lists this clonotype with a count of one. The CDR3 carries no conserved terminal phenylalanine or tryptophan, so it likely arises from a read error. This chain links TRBV28 with TRBJ2-3; the match to TRBD2 covers 11 bases. The junction had 4 bases not matched to a gene; V was cut back by 6 bases and J by 2 bases. This CDR3 region has 15 residues. The germline gives CDR1 MDHEN, CDR2 SYDVKM. This chain's CDR3 is CASRGLAANTDTQYL. DNA of the CDR3: TGTGCCAGCAGGGGACTAGCGGCGAACACAGATACGCAGTATTTG.

The chain has TRBV18 and TRBJ1-5; 11 bases fit TRBD1. Germline V lookup: CDR1 KGHSH, CDR2 LQKENI. Trimming took 4 bases from V and 5 from J; bases not matched to a gene: 1. This CDR3 has 14 residues. DNA for the CDR3: TGTGCCAGCTCACAGGGACAGGGGGATCAGCCCCAGCATTTT. Its translation: CASSQGQGDQPQHF.

This clonotype was detected a few times. This chain connects TRBV6-5 to TRBJ2-2; D may be TRBD1 or TRBD2 (5 bases each). Germline V gene data show CDR1 as MNHEY and CDR2 as SVGAGI. The CDR3 runs 15 residues. V lost 6 bases and J 2 bases, leaving 13 bases between the germline ends. The CDR3 DNA reads as TGTGCCAGCAGGAGACCCGGGGCCAACACCGGGGAGCTGTTTTTT. It is translated as CASRRPGANTGELFF.

This chain connects TRBV4-1 to TRBJ2-2, with 11 bases that match TRBD2. With 0 bases clipped from V and 3 bases from J, the junction kept 12 bases outside the gene matches. The CDR3 runs 20 residues. The germline gives CDR1 MGHRA, CDR2 YSYEKL. CDR3 sequence reads: CASSQDSIAGGPLDTGELFF. Here the CDR3 DNA reads TGCGCCAGCAGCCAAGACTCGATAGCGGGAGGGCCGCTCGACACCGGGGAGCTGTTTTTT.

The chain uses TRBV6-5 and TRBJ2-5; 16 bases match TRBD2. The ends lost 6 bases at V and 2 bases at J; junction bases unmatched: 0. Per germline, CDR1 MNHEY and CDR2 SVGAGI. This CDR3 is 15 amino acids long. The CDR3 region has the DNA TGTGCCAGCAGGGGACTAGCGGGGGGGCAAGAGACCCAGTACTTC. As protein: CASRGLAGGQETQYF.

This chain connects TRBV27 to TRBJ2-1; D perhaps matches TRBD2 (5 bases). Between the trimmed V and J ends, which lost 6 bases and 7 bases, there was a span of 13 bases. The V gene's germline CDR1 is MNHEY and CDR2 SMNVEV (reference sequence). The CDR3 extends over 13 amino acids. This CDR3 reads CASSEGFTNEQFF. In DNA form, the CDR3 reads TGTGCCAGCAGCGAGGGTTTTACGAATGAGCAGTTCTTC.

This rearrangement joins TRBV7-2 to TRBJ1-2; D is perhaps TRBD1 (6 bases). Germline CDR1 is SGHTA and CDR2 is FQGNSA. The CDR3 is 14 amino acids. V lost 2 bases and J lost 4, with 11 bases in between. The CDR3 is CASSLRLDSYGYTF. In DNA, the CDR3 is TGTGCCAGCAGCTTACGTTTGGACAGCTATGGCTACACCTTC.

This clonotype was observed many times. This chain joins TRBV29-1 and TRBJ2-5; D gene unclear. This CDR3 spans 11 amino acids. Germline V gene lookup returns CDR1 SQVTM and CDR2 ANQGSEA. Trimming removed 3 bases at V and 7 bases at J, with 9 bases between. The CDR3 spells CSVDRRGTQYF. The CDR3 DNA sequence: TGCAGCGTTGACAGACGCGGGACCCAGTACTTC.

The rearrangement uses TRBV20-1 and TRBJ2-5; 8 positions agree with TRBD2. Germline V lookup: CDR1 DFQATT, CDR2 SNEGSKA (reference sequence). This CDR3 region has 14 residues. V dropped 3 bases and J dropped 5; count of bases not matched to a gene: 8. The CDR3 nucleotides read TGCAGTGCTAGGAAGCGGGAGTTACGGGAGACCCAGTACTTC. Its protein is CSARKRELRETQYF.

J is TRBJ2-3 and V is TRBV7-2; D remains ambiguous. Germline V gene data show CDR1 as SGHTA and CDR2 as FQGNSA. V lost 5 bases to trimming and J lost 0 bases, with 15 bases between them. The CDR3 extends over 16 amino acids. As DNA, the CDR3 is TGTGCCAGCAGCCCCCTTCCGGTGGCGAGCACAGATACGCAGTATTTT. It translates to CASSPLPVASTDTQYF.